A single sample gave rise to the 9 T cell receptor beta chains below, sequenced in a study of neurological immune-mediated disorders. Each CDR3 protein gets one entry after TCRdb re-called the 5' RACE reads with MiXCR. The data hold about 50,000 distinct CDR3 sequences, with less than 2% observed a single time. Sequencing was done on a sample of PBMCs. The receptors were gathered from a woman aged 40 to 50 with multiple sclerosis.

The chain joins TRBV4-2 to TRBJ2-2; TRBD1 aligns across 8 bases. This CDR3 has 16 residues. The germline CDR1 and CDR2 sequences are LGHNA and YNFKEQ. V was clipped by 3 bases and J by 6 bases; unmatched bases: 9. The CDR3 region is CASSHLPTGGPGELFF. CDR3 nucleotide sequence: TGTGCCAGCAGCCACCTCCCAACAGGGGGTCCCGGGGAGCTGTTTTTT.

This clonotype was observed at least ten times. The chain couples TRBV5-1 to TRBJ2-2; D unclear. Between the trimmed V and J ends, which lost 0 bases and 6 bases, there was a span of 9 bases. The CDR3 has 14 amino acids. Germline V gives CDR1 SGHRS, CDR2 YFSETQ. Here the CDR3 reads CASSLAQYAGELFF. In DNA form, the CDR3 reads TGCGCCAGCAGCTTGGCCCAGTATGCCGGGGAGCTGTTTTTT.

This clonotype was seen ten or more times. The J gene is TRBJ2-1, the V gene TRBV5-1; 10 nucleotides line up with TRBD2. Germline lookup yields CDR1 SGHRS and CDR2 YFSETQ. The CDR3 totals 18 residues. V was pared by 2 bases and J by 3 bases, with 11 bases of the junction left unmatched. Written as DNA, the CDR3 is TGCGCCAGCAGCTTAGTCGCTAGCGGGGGCGCGAGCTACAATGAGCAGTTCTTC. It is translated as CASSLVASGGASYNEQFF. Looking up the rest from reference TRBV5-1 and TRBJ2-1 gives the full variable domain: KAGVTQTPRYLIKTRGQQVTLSCSPISGHRSVSWYQQTPGQGLQFLFEYFSETQRNKGNFPGRFSGRQFSNSRSEMNVSTLELGDSALYLCASSLVASGGASYNEQFFGPGTRLTVL.

This clonotype was detected a few times. The rearrangement links TRBV9 to TRBJ1-1; the match to TRBD1 covers 8 bases. Unmatched junction bases numbered 7, after V lost 0 bases and J lost 6 bases. Germline CDR1 SGDLS, CDR2 YYNGEE. This CDR3 comprises 15 residues. The CDR3 reads CASSVGGTGRAEAFF. CDR3 DNA sequence: TGTGCCAGCAGCGTAGGTGGGACAGGTCGGGCTGAAGCTTTCTTT.

This clonotype was counted ten times or more. This chain connects TRBV5-1 to TRBJ2-1; TRBD1 agrees at 7 bases. CDR1 is SGHRS, CDR2 YFSETQ, per germline. V dropped 3 bases and J dropped 0; count of bases not matched to a gene: 3. The CDR3 length is 15 residues. Here the CDR3 DNA reads TGCGCCAGCAGCTCGACAGGGAGCTCCTACAATGAGCAGTTCTTC. It codes for CASSSTGSSYNEQFF.

This clonotype has at least ten counts. The gene calls are TRBV7-9 and TRBJ1-4, with unresolved D. The germline gives CDR1 SEHNR, CDR2 FQNEAQ (reference sequence). The CDR3 covers 15 residues. V shed 1 base and J shed 0 bases, with 6 bases lying between them. CDR3 DNA sequence: TGTGCCAGCAGCTTAGGGGCTGCAACTAATGAAAAACTGTTTTTT. It is translated as CASSLGAATNEKLFF.

This clonotype appeared many times. The J gene is TRBJ2-7, the V gene TRBV5-6; TRBD1 matches at 8 bases. Germline loops: CDR1 SGHDT, CDR2 YYEEEE. This CDR3 is 14 amino acids long. After removal of 2 bases from V and 5 bases from J, the junction contained 6 bases not matched to a gene. In nucleotides, the CDR3 is TGTGCCAGCAGCTTTGGGACAGGCTTTGACGAGCAGTACTTC. It encodes CASSFGTGFDEQYF.

At least ten counts were recorded for this clonotype. J is TRBJ2-7 and V is TRBV5-1; D possibly corresponds to TRBD1 (7 bases). CDR1 SGHRS and CDR2 YFSETQ come from the germline V gene. V dropped 4 bases and J dropped 0 bases, with 17 bases sitting between them. This CDR3 region has 16 residues. The CDR3 sequence: CASSQSQGTHSYEQYF. The CDR3 region has the DNA TGCGCCAGCAGCCAATCACAGGGGACTCACTCCTACGAGCAGTACTTC.

This clonotype showed up many times. CDR3 sequence (DNA): TGCAGTGCTAGAGATCATACAGGGGCCTGGGGCTATGGCTACACCTTC. Its translation: CSARDHTGAWGYGYTF. V and J are TRBV20-1 and TRBJ1-2; 7 nucleotides match TRBD1. In germline, CDR1 is DFQATT, CDR2 SNEGSKA (reference sequence). Trimming took 0 bases from V and 4 from J; bases not matched to a gene: 11. The CDR3 contains 16 residues.